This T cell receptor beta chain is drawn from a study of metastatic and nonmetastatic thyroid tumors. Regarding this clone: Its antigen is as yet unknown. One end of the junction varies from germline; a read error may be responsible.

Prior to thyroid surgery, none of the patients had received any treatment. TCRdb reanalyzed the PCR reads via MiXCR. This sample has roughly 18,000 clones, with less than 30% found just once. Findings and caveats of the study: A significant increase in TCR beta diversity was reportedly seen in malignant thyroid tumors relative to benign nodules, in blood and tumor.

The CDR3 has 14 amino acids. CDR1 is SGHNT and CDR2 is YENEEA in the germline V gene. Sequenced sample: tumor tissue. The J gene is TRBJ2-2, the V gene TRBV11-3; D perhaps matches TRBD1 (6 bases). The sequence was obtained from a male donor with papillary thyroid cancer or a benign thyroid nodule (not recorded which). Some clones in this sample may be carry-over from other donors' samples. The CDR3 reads CASIPRGHTGELFF. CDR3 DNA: TGTGCCAGCATTCCCAGGGGTCACACCGGGGAGTTGTTTTTT.